The 3 T cell receptor beta chains below come from one sample, sequenced in a study of T cell responses to AZD1222 COVID-19 vaccine. Produced via immunoSEQ multiplex PCR; TCRdb's table is partial and in-frame only. This table has more than 250,000 clones, approximately 93% appearing once. This specimen was peripheral blood, taken on day 0 of AZD1222 vaccination. Source of these receptors: an adult in good health.

The chain is built from TRBV7-2 and TRBJ1-1; D remains ambiguous. V gave up 4 bases and J gave up 3 bases, with 15 bases separating them. The germline V gene has CDR1 SGHTA and CDR2 FQGNSA. This CDR3 is 15 amino acids long. The CDR3 sequence is CASSSLPRRYTEAFF. In DNA form, the CDR3 reads TGTGCCAGCAGCTCGCTACCCCGGCGCTACACTGAAGCTTTCTTT.

The CDR3 here is CASSLGGGIAYEQYF. The CDR3 DNA reads TGTGCCAGCAGCTTAGGGGGGGGGATAGCCTACGAGCAGTACTTC. The chain uses TRBV7-2 and TRBJ2-7; the match to TRBD2 covers 7 bases. Germline trimming cut 1 base from V and 2 bases from J; bases unmatched to any gene: 5. The CDR3 totals 15 residues. In germline, CDR1 is SGHTA, CDR2 FQGNSA.

The chain combines TRBV4-3 with TRBJ2-2; D might be TRBD1 or TRBD2, each matching 6 bases. This CDR3 contains 16 residues. Trimming left V 4 bases short and J 5 bases short, with 17 bases between. Germline V lookup: CDR1 LGHNA, CDR2 YSLEER. CDR3 sequence: CASSPRGVAETGELFF. CDR3 nucleotides: TGCGCCAGCAGCCCCAGGGGAGTAGCGGAAACCGGGGAGCTGTTTTTT.